A selection of T cell receptor beta chains follows, all from one sample in a study of cytomegalovirus exposure and HLA in healthy donors. Data came from immunoSEQ multiplex PCR; TCRdb stores just in-frame clones and leaves some out. The sample shows some 110,000 clones, approximately 90% of them seen only once. Material for sequencing was PBMCs. The source of these receptors is a man aged 18 to 35 in good health and CMV-seronegative. Both conserved end residues are part of each CDR3. D genes are given only for firm matches. Not every row has a clone size; where given, it reads once, few, many or a size class.

size	J	V	D	CDR3	DNA
.	TRBJ2-7	TRBV28	.	CASGGTPTEQYF	TGTGCCAGCGGAGGGACCCCAACCGAGCAGTACTTC
.	TRBJ1-4	TRBV5-6	TRBD1	CASSSGLTYRGVREKLFF	TGTGCCAGCAGCTCGGGTCTGACTTACAGGGGAGTAAGGGAAAAACTGTTTTTT
.	TRBJ1-3	TRBV7-9	TRBD1	CASSLSRGLGNTIYF	TGTGCCAGCAGCTTATCCAGGGGGCTAGGAAACACCATATATTTT
.	TRBJ2-7	TRBV5-1	.	CASRSEDSTYEQYF	TGCGCCAGCAGATCCGAAGACAGTACCTACGAGCAGTACTTC
.	TRBJ1-2	TRBV10-1	.	CASSESNLWGVDYGYTF	TGCGCCAGCAGTGAGTCGAATCTGTGGGGCGTGGACTATGGCTACACCTTC
.	TRBJ2-7	TRBV11-2	.	CASSLLKSSYEQYF	TGTGCCAGCAGCTTGCTAAAGAGCTCCTACGAGCAGTACTTC
once	TRBJ2-1	TRBV7-9	.	CASSLGGEEQFF	TGTGCCAGCAGCTTAGGCGGGGAAGAGCAGTTCTTC
.	TRBJ2-7	TRBV4-3	TRBD2	CASSQHPTSGVTYEQYF	TGCGCCAGCAGCCAACACCCGACTAGCGGGGTTACCTACGAGCAGTACTTC
.	TRBJ2-7	TRBV7-6	TRBD1	CASSPGQGLASYEQYF	TGTGCCAGCAGCCCTGGACAGGGCCTTGCCTCCTACGAGCAGTACTTC
.	TRBJ1-2	TRBV19	.	CASNDMGHGYTF	TGTGCCAGTAATGATATGGGGCATGGCTACACCTTC
.	TRBJ1-5	TRBV19	.	CASSIDEGNQPQHF	TGTGCCAGTAGTATAGATGAGGGAAATCAGCCCCAGCATTTT
.	TRBJ1-2	TRBV20-1	.	CSAPSYGYTF	TGCAGTGCTCCCAGCTATGGCTACACCTTC
.	TRBJ1-1	TRBV7-8	.	CASSLGSFHTEAFF	TGTGCCAGCAGCTTAGGCAGTTTCCACACTGAAGCTTTCTTT
.	TRBJ1-2	TRBV7-9	TRBD1	CASSLALGTAYGYTF	TGTGCCAGCAGCTTAGCGCTGGGGACAGCATATGGCTACACCTTC
.	TRBJ2-2	TRBV7-6	.	CASSPRLVANTGELFF	TGTGCCAGCAGCCCCAGACTAGTCGCGAACACCGGGGAGCTGTTTTTT
.	TRBJ2-1	TRBV13	TRBD2	CASSSQGRGVFYEQFF	TGTGCCAGCAGCTCTCAGGGGCGGGGGGTTTTTTATGAGCAGTTCTTC
.	TRBJ2-3	TRBV11-2	.	CASSPLRGRDTQYF	TGTGCCAGCAGCCCCCTCCGGGGTCGGGATACGCAGTATTTT
.	TRBJ2-3	TRBV19	.	CASSVTGILTDTQYF	TGTGCCAGTAGTGTTACAGGGATTTTAACAGATACGCAGTATTTT
.	TRBJ2-1	TRBV18	.	CAGSETGNEQFF	TGTGCCGGCTCAGAGACGGGCAATGAGCAGTTCTTC
.	TRBJ2-1	TRBV21-1	.	CASRETGDKEGLAEYNEQFF	TGTGCCAGCAGGGAGACAGGAGATAAAGAGGGACTAGCGGAATACAATGAGCAGTTCTTC
few	TRBJ1-2	TRBV18	.	CASSPSGFYGYTF	TGTGCCAGCTCTCCCAGCGGATTCTATGGCTACACCTTC